This T cell receptor (beta chain) was sequenced in a study of T cell responses to AZD1222 COVID-19 vaccine. Study details: Combined were second doses at about 4 or about 12 weeks. Whole-study findings and limits: Unmutated regions of variants are reportedly targeted by nearly half of spike-specific TCRs. Repertoires were sampled only after the peak T cell response. It should be noted that donors were predominantly white British and more often female, and clonal diversity was possibly underestimated.

TCRdb keeps only in-frame clones here, not all; method: immunoSEQ multiplex PCR. In the table there are fewer than 150,000 clones, 90% of which are singletons. Details on this clone: As yet, its antigen is unknown.

The CDR3 spans 15 residues. V was pared by 1 base and J by 4 bases, with 6 bases of the junction left unmatched. Germline V gene data show CDR1 as SGDLS and CDR2 as YYNGEE. The clonotype originates from an adult in good health. The genes are TRBV9 and TRBJ1-2; 8 nucleotides align to TRBD1. The sample consisted of peripheral blood, taken on day 0 of AZD1222 vaccination. The CDR3, as DNA: TGTGCCAGCAGCGTAACGCGACAGGGGATCTATGGCTACACCTTC. It is translated as CASSVTRQGIYGYTF.